The clone carrying this T cell receptor (beta chain) was counted many times. Its antigen is unidentified. Libraries were prepared by immunoSEQ multiplex PCR; TCRdb keeps only in-frame clonotypes and omits some of them. This repertoire shows around 300,000 clones, 65% to 90% found once; its top ten account for about 11%. This sample was taken from a study of Ad26.COV2.S vaccination and SARS-CoV-2 variants. Overall study context: It was the COV1001 Ad26.COV2.S trial arm that included the donor. The study gave Ad26.COV2.S intramuscularly, once or twice 56 days apart. Study-wide points: Substantial breadth in spike-specific CD8+ and CD4+ T cell responses was reportedly seen after vaccination. The placebo group had lower spike-specific TCR breadth than the vaccine recipients did.

Treatment in this sample: some 19 received Ad26.COV2.S at low or high dose, single or two shots; about five received placebo; per-sample allocation not given. The samples date from day 63 after the first vaccine or placebo injection. The TCR originated in a person between 18 and 65 years old who received the Ad26.COV2.S COVID-19 vaccine or a placebo. The sample here was peripheral blood, taken in a trial of Ad26.COV2.S vaccine versus placebo.

DNA of the CDR3: TGTGCCAGCAGCCAAGATACAGGCCAGGGGGCGGGAGGCTACACCTTC. It translates to CASSQDTGQGAGGYTF. The chain uses TRBV3-1 (or the pseudogene TRBV3-2) and TRBJ1-2, with TRBD1 matching 8 bases. Germline V lookup: CDR1 LGHDT, CDR2 YNNKEL (reference sequence). V dropped 0 bases and J dropped 8; count of bases not matched to a gene: 11. This CDR3 is 16 amino acids long.